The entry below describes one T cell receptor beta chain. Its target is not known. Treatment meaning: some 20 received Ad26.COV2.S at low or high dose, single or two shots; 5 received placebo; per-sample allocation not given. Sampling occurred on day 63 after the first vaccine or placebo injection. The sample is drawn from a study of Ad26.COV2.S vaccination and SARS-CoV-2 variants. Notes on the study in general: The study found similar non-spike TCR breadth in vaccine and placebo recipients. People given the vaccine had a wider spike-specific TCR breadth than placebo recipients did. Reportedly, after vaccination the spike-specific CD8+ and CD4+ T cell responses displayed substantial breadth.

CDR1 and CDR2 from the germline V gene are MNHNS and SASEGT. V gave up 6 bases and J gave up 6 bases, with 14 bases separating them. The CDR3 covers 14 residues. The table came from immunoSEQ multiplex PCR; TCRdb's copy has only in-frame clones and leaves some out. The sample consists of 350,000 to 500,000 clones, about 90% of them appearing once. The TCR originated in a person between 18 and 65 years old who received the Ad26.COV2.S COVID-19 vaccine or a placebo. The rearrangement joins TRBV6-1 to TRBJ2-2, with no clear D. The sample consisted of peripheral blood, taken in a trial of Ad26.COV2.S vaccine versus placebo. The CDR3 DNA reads TGTGCCAGCAGACCGGACCCCGCGGCCGGGGAGCTGTTTTTT. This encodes CASRPDPAAGELFF.